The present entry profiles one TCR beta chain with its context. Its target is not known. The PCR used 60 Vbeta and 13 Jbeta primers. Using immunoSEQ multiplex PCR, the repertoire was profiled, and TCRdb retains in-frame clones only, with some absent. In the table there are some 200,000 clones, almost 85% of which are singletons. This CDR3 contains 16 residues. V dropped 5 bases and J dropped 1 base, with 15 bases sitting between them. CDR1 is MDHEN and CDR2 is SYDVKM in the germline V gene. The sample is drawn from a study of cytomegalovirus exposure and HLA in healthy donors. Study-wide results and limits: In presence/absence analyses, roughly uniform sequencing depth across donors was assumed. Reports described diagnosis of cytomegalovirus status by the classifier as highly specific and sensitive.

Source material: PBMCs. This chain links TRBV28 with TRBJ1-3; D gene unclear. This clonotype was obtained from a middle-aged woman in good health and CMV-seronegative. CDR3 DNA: TGTGCCAGCAGTCCCCACCCGCGCCTATCTGGAAACACCATATATTTT. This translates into CASSPHPRLSGNTIYF.